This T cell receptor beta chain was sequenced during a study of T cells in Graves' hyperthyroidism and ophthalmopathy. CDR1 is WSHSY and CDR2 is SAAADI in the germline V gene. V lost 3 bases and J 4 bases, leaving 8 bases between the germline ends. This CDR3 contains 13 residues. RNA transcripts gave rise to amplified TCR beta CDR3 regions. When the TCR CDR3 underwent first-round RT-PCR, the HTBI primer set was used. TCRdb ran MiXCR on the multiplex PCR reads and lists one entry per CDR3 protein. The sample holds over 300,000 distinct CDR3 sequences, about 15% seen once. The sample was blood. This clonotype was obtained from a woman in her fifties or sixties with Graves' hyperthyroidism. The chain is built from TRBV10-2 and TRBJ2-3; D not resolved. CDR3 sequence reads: CASSDGLADTQYF. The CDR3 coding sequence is TGCGCCAGCAGTGACGGTCTGGCAGATACGCAGTATTTT.